The present T cell receptor (beta chain) was sequenced within a study of control samples from healthy donors and cancer patients (dated by TCRdb to 2018 to 2021). Of note for this clone: It has no known antigen specificity. Per-nucleotide qualities are absent, and no much larger clonotype sits a single base away.

Library creation used the immunoSEQ multiplex PCR assay. In its TCRdb copy, this immuneACCESS table keeps in-frame sequences only and misses some clones. Where compared with another copy, unresolved V genes explain less than half of these, and the others have no known cause. The table for this sample lists 130,000 or so clones; 70% to 90% of them were counted only once. About two fifths of the sample lies in the top ten. From the cysteine through the phenylalanine, the CDR3 covers 14 amino acids. Of the read, only the CDR3 DNA is kept; its 42 bases are in frame from base 1. CDR1 and CDR2 are drawn from the germline V gene (reference sequence): LNHNV, YYDKDF. V drops 0 bases and J drops 8 bases, leaving 13 bases in between.

Sequencing was performed on blood. This clonotype originated in a man in his forties or fifties in good health. This receptor chain uses TRBV15 and TRBJ1-1, and TRBD1 may be the D gene, going by 6 matching bases. The DNA sequence is TGTGCCACCAGCAGAGATGGTGGGGGGCAAGAAGCTTTCTTT. It encodes CATSRDGGGQEAFF.